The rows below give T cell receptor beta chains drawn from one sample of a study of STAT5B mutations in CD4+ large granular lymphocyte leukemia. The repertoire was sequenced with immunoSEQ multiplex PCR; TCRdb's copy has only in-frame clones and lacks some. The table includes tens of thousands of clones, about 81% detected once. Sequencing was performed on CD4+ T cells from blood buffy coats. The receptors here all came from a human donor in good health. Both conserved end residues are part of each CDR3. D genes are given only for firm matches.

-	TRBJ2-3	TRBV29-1	CGVAGFMRFWTDTQYF
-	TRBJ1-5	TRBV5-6	CASSSGRIVNQPQHF
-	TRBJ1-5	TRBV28	CASSSLRGVGNQPQHF
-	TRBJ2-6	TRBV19	CASSIDQVSGANVLTF
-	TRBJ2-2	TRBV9	CASSVGPGATGELFF
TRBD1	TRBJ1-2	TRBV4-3	CASSQRDRGGYTF
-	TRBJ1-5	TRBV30	CAWSHREKQPQHF
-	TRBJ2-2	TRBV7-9	CASSSRQALGAGELFF
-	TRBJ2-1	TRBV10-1	CASSESTVGNEQFF
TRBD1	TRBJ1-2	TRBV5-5	CASSTGTGPHGYTF
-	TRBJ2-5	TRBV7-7	CASSLAGGAWETQYF
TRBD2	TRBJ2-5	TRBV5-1	CASSHGTSGQETQYF
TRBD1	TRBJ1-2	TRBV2	CASSTEGQGSGNYGYTF
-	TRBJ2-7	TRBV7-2	CASSLVHKAAHEQYF
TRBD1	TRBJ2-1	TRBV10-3	CAISVGQAPLEQFF
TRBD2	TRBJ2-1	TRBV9	CASSATSGRTNEQFF
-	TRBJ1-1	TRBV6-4	CASMDQRTSDPEAFF
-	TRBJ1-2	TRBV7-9	CASSPSYGYTF
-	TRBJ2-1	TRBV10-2	CASSVYNEQFF
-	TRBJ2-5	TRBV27	CASSLGAAILGTETQYF
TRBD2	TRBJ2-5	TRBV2	CASSIIGLAGNPYF
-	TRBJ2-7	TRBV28	CASSLWGTRPPYEQYF
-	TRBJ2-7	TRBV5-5	CASSLAGRASYEQYF
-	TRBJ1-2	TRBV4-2	CASSQVLSPEWSYGYTF
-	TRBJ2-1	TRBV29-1	CSAIAGKSSYNEQFF
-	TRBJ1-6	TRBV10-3	CASAPKQGGVSPLHF
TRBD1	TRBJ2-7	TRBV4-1	CASSQGGTGTYEQYF
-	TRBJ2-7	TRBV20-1	CSAMVAYEQYF
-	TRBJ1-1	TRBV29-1	CSVATGSAFF
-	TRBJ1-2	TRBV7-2	CASSHEVDGGYTF
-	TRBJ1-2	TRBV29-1	CSVNNQGANYGYTF
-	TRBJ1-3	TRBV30	CACRTSISGNTIYF
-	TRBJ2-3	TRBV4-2	CASSPSTGTDTQYF
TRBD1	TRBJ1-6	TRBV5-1	CASSSAGQQNDYNSPLHF
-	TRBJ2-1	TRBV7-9	CASSERTGRQFF
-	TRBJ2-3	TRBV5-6	CASSLAPTSTDTQYF
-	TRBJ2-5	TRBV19	CASSIRRQSPATQYF